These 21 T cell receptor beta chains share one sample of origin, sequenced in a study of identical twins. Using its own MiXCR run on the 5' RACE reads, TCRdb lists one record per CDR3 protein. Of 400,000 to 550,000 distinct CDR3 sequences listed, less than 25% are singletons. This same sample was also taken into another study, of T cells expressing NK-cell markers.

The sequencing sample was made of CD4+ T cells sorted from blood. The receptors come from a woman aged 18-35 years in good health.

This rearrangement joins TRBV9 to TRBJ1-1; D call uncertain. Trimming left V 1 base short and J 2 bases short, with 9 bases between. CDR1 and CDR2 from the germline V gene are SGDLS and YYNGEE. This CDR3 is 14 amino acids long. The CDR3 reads CASSVQQRNTEAFF. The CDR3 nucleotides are TGTGCCAGCAGCGTACAACAGAGAAACACTGAAGCTTTCTTT.

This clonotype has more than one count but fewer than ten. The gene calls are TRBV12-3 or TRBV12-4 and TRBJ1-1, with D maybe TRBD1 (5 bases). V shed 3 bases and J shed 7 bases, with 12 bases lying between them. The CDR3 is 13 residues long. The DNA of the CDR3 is TGTGCCAGCAGTTTTCGACAGAATCTTGAAGCTTTCTTT. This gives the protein CASSFRQNLEAFF.

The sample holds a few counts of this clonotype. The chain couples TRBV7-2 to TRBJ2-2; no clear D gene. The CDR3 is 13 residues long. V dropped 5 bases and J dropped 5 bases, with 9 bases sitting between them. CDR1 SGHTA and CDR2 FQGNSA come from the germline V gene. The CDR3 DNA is TGTGCCAGCAGCGCCCGCCAGACCGGGGAGCTGTTTTTT. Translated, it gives CASSARQTGELFF.

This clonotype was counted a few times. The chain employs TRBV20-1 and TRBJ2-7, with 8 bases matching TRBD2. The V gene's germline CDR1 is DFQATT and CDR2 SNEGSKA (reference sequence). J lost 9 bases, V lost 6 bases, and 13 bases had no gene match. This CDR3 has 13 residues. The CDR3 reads CSAGGGAGGGQYF. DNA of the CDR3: TGCAGTGCAGGAGGGGGGGCGGGAGGAGGGCAGTACTTC.

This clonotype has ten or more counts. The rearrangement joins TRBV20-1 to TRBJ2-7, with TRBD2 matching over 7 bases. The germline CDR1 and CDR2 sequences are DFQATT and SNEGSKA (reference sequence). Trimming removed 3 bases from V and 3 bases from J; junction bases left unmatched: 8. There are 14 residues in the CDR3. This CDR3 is CSASVSGVHYEQYF. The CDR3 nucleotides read TGCAGTGCTAGCGTGAGCGGGGTGCACTACGAGCAGTACTTC.

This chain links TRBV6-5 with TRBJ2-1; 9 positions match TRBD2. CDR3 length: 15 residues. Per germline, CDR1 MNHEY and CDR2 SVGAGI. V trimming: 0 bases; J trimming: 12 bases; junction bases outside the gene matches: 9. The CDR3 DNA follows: TGTGCCAGCAGTTACTCGAGCCTAGCGGGGAAGGGGCAGTTCTTC. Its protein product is CASSYSSLAGKGQFF.

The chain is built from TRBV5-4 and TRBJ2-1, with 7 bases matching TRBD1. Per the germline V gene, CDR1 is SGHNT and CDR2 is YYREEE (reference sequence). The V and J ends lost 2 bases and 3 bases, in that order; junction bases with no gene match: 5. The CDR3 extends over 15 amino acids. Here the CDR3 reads CASSFGQENYNEQFF. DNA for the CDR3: TGTGCCAGCAGCTTTGGACAGGAAAACTACAATGAGCAGTTCTTC.

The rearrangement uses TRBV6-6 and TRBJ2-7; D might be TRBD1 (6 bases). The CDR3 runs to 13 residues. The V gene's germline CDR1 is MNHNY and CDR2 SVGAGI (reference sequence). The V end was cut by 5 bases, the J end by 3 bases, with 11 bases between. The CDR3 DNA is TGTGCCAGCAGTCCACCGACAGGCTACGAGCAGTACTTC. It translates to CASSPPTGYEQYF.

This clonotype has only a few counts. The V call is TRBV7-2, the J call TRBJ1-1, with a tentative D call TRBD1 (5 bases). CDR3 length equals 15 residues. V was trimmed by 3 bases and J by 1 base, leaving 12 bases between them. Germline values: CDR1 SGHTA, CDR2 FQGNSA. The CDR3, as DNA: TGTGCCAGCAGCTTTTTGGGACGCGGGAACACTGAAGCTTTCTTT. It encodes CASSFLGRGNTEAFF.

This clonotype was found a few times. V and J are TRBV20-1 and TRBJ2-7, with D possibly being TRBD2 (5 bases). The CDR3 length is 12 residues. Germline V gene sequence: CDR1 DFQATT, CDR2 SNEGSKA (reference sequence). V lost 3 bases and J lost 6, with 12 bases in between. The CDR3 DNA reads TGCAGTGCTAGTTCTAGCAGAGTCGAGCAGTACTTC. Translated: CSASSSRVEQYF.

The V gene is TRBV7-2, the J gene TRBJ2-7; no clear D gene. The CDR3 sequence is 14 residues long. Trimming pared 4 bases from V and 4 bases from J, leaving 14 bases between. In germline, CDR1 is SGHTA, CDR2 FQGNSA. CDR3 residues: CASSSRSGDYEQYF. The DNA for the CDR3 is TGTGCCAGCAGCTCCCGGAGTGGGGATTACGAGCAGTACTTC. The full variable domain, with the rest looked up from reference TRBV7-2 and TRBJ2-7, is GAGVSQSPSNKVTEKGKDVELRCDPISGHTALYWYRQSLGQGLEFLIYFQGNSAPDKSGLPSDRFSAERTGGSVSTLTIQRTQQEDSAVYLCASSSRSGDYEQYFGPGTRLTVT.

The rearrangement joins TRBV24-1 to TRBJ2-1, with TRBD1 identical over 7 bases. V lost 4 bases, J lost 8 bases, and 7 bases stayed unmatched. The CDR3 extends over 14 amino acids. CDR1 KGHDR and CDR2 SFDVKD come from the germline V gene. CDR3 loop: CATSDQGDHDEQFF. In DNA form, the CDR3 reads TGTGCCACCAGTGACCAGGGGGACCATGATGAGCAGTTCTTC.

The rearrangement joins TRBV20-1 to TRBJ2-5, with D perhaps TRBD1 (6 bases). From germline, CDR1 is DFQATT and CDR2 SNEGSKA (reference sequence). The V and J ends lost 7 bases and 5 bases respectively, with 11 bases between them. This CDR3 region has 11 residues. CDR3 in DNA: TGCAGTGTCCACAGGGTCGAGACCCAGTACTTC. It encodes CSVHRVETQYF.

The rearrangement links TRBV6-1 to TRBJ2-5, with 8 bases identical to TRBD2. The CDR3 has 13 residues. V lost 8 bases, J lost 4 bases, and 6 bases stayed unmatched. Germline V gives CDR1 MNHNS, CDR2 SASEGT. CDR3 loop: CASLRGLGETQYF. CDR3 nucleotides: TGTGCCAGCCTCCGGGGACTAGGAGAGACCCAGTACTTC.

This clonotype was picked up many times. The CDR3 loop reads CASTKKGLAGGREQFF. As DNA, the CDR3 is TGTGCCAGCACAAAAAAGGGACTAGCGGGAGGCCGTGAGCAGTTCTTC. The V and J genes are TRBV12-3 or TRBV12-4 and TRBJ2-1, with 15 nucleotides matching TRBD2. Unmatched junction bases numbered 10, after V lost 7 bases and J lost 9 bases. The CDR3 totals 16 residues.

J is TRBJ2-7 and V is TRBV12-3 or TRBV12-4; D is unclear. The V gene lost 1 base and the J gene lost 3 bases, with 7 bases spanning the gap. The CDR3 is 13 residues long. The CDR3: CASSLDTFYEQYF. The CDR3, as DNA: TGTGCCAGCAGTTTAGACACCTTCTACGAGCAGTACTTC.

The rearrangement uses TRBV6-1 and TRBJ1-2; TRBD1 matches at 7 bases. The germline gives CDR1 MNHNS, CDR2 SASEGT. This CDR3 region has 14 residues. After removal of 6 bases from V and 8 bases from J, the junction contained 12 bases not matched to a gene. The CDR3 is CASSISTGEYGYTF. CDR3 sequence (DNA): TGTGCCAGCAGCATCAGTACAGGGGAATACGGCTACACCTTC.

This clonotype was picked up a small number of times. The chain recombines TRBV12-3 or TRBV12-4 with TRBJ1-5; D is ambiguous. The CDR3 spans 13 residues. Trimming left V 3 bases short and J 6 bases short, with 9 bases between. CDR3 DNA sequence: TGTGCCAGCAGTTTCTCGGATACTCAGCCCCAGCATTTT. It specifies CASSFSDTQPQHF.

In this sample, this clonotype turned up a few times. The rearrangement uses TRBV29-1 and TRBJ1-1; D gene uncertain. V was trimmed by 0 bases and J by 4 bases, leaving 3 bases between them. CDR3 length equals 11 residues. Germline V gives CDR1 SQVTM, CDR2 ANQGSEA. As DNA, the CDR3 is TGCAGCGTTGAAGATGGCACTGAAGCTTTCTTT. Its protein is CSVEDGTEAFF.

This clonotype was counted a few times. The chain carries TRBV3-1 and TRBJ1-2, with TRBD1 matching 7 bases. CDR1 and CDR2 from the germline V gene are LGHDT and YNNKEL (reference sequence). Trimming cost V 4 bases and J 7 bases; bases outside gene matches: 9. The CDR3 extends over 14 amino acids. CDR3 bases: TGTGCCAGCAGCCCTACCGGGACAGCCCTTGGCTACACCTTC. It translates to CASSPTGTALGYTF.

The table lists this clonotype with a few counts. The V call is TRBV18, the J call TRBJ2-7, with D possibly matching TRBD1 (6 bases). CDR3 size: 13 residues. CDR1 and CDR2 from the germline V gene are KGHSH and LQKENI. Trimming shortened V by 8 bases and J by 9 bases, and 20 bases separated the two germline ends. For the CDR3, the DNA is TGTGCCAGCCTTCCTTCACAGGGAGAAGTGCAGTACTTC. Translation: CASLPSQGEVQYF.